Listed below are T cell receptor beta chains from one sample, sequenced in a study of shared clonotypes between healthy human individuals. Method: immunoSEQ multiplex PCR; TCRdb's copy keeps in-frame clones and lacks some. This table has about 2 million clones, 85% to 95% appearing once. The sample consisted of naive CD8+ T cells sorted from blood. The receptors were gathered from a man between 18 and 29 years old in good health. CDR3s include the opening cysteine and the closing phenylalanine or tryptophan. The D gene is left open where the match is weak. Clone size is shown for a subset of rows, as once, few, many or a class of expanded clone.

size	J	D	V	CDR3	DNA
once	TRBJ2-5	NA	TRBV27	CASSLYGTQQETQYF	TGTGCCAGCAGTTTATACGGGACTCAGCAAGAGACCCAGTACTTC
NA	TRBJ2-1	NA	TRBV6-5	CASSYSRAQDNEQFF	TGTGCCAGCAGTTACAGCAGGGCGCAGGACAATGAGCAGTTCTTC
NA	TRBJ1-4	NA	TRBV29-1	CSVAGVATNEKLFF	TGCAGCGTTGCAGGGGTTGCAACTAATGAAAAACTGTTTTTT
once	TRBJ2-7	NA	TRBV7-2	CASSPRAGAPSYEQYF	TGTGCCAGCAGCCCCAGGGCGGGCGCCCCATCCTACGAGCAGTACTTC
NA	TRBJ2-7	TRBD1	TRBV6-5	CASSKRQGFSYEQYF	TGTGCCAGCAGTAAACGACAGGGTTTTTCCTACGAGCAGTACTTC
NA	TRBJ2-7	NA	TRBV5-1	CASSPGSEQYF	TGCGCCAGCAGCCCCGGGAGCGAGCAGTACTTC
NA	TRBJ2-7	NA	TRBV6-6	CASTEGGHYEQYF	TGTGCCAGCACCGAAGGGGGTCATTACGAGCAGTACTTC
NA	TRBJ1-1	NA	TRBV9	CASSVGDWDTEAFF	TGTGCCAGCAGCGTAGGGGACTGGGATACTGAAGCTTTCTTT
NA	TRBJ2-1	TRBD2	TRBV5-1	CASSSFGLAGNEQFF	TGCGCCAGCAGCTCCTTTGGACTAGCGGGGAATGAGCAGTTCTTC
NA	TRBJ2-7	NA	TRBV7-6	CASSSFPGAGEQYF	TGTGCCAGCAGCTCCTTTCCTGGGGCCGGCGAGCAGTACTTC